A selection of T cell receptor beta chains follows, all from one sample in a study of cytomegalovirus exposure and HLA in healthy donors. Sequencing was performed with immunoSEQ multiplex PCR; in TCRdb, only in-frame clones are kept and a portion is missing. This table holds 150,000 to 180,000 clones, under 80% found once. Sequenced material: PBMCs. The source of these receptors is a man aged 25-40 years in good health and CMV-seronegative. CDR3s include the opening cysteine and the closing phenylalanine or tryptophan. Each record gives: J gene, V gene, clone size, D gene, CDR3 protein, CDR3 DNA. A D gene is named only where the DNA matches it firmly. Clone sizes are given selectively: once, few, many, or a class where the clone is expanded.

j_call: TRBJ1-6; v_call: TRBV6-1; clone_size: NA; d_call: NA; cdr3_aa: CASSEALGGAYNSPLHF; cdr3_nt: TGTGCCAGCAGTGAAGCCTTGGGAGGGGCCTATAATTCACCCCTCCACTTT
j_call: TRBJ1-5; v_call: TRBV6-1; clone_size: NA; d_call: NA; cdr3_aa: CASSELGSLGNQPQHF; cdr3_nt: TGTGCCAGCAGTGAATTGGGCAGCTTAGGCAATCAGCCCCAGCATTTT
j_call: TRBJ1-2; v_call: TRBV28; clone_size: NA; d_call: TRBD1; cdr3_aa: CASSLWDRAEGYTF; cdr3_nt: TGTGCCAGCAGTTTATGGGACAGGGCGGAGGGCTACACCTTC
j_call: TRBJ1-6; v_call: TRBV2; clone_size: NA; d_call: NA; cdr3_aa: CASSGGQSLFSPLHF; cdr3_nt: TGTGCCAGCAGCGGAGGACAGAGTTTATTTTCACCCCTCCACTTT
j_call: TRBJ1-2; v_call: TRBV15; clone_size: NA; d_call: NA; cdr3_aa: CATSRDQGRKGYGYTF; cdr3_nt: TGTGCCACCAGCAGAGATCAGGGGAGAAAGGGCTATGGCTACACCTTC
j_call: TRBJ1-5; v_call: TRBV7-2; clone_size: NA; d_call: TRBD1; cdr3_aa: CASSFDRVNQPQHF; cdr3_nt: TGTGCCAGCAGCTTCGACAGGGTCAATCAGCCCCAGCATTTT
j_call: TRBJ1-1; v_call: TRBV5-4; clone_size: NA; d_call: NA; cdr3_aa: CASSLVRGTNTEAFF; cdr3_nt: TGTGCCAGCAGCTTGGTTAGGGGTACAAACACTGAAGCTTTCTTT
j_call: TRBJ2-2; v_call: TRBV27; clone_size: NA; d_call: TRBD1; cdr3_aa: CASSFEQGAGELFF; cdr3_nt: TGTGCCAGCAGTTTCGAACAGGGGGCCGGGGAGCTGTTTTTT
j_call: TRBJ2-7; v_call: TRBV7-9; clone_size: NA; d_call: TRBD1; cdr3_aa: CASSATGEGYEQYF; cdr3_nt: TGTGCCAGCAGCGCGACAGGGGAAGGCTACGAGCAGTACTTC
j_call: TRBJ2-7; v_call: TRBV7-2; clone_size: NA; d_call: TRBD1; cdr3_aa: CASSSGQGRLYEQYF; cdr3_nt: TGTGCCAGCAGCTCCGGACAGGGGCGGTTGTACGAGCAGTACTTC
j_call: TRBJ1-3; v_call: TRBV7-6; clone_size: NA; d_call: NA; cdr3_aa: CASSRDPPSSGNTIYF; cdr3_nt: TGTGCCAGCAGCCGAGATCCCCCGAGCTCTGGAAACACCATATATTTT
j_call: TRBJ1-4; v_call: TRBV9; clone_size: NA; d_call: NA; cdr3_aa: CASTRDGEKLFF; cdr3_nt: TGTGCCAGCACCCGCGATGGTGAAAAACTGTTTTTT
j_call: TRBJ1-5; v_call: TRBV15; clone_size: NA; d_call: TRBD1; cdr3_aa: CATSRDWPGGQPQHF; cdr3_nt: TGTGCCACCAGCAGAGATTGGCCAGGGGGCCAGCCCCAGCATTTT
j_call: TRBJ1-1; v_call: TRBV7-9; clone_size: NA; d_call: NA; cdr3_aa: CASSPRAGEAFF; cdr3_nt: TGTGCCAGCAGCCCGAGGGCGGGGGAAGCTTTCTTT
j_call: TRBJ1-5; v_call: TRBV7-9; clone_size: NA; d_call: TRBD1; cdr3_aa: CASSFRWGQGEGNQPQHF; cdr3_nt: TGTGCCAGCAGCTTTCGCTGGGGACAGGGAGAGGGCAATCAGCCCCAGCATTTT
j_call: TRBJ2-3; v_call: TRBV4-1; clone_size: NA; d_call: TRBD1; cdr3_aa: CASSDPGQGTDTQYF; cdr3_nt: TGCGCCAGCAGCGACCCGGGACAGGGCACAGATACGCAGTATTTT
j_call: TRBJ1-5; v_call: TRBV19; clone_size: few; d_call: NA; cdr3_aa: CASSMIFGDNQPQHF; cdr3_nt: TGTGCCAGTAGTATGATTTTCGGAGACAATCAGCCCCAGCATTTT
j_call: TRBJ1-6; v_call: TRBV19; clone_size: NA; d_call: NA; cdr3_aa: CASSINPTGNSPLNF; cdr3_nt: TGTGCCAGTAGTATAAACCCGACAGGCAATTCACCCCTCAACTTT